This T cell receptor (beta chain) was observed in a study of technical replicates of blood from several donors (dated by TCRdb to about 2017). V drops 6 bases and J drops 1 base, leaving 7 bases in between. The CDR3 starts with the cysteine, ends with the phenylalanine, and has 14 residues. Only the CDR3 portion is preserved as DNA: 42 bases, with reading frame beginning at the first base. The germline V gene supplies CDR1 SGHTA and CDR2 FQGNSA. Concerning this clone: Its antigen remains undetermined. No clone much larger than this one lies a single base away; base qualities are absent.

Libraries were constructed by the immunoSEQ multiplex PCR assay. What TCRdb holds here is the immuneACCESS table cut down to in-frame rearrangements. Part of the clones is not present; checked against another copy, under half of the missing clones reflect an unresolved V gene, and the others are unexplained. The sample table lists almost 70,000 clones, 75% to 90% of them with a count of one. Clones ranked in the top ten supply around 4.6% of the sample. The sequence came from a human donor in good health. Some clones in this sample may be carry-over from other donors' samples. The sequencing sample was made of PBMCs. The chain was built from TRBV7-2 and TRBJ1-6, with no D gene named confidently. The nucleotide sequence reads as follows: TGTGCCAGCAGTTCCGGGTCCTATAATTCACCCCTCCACTTT. Its amino acids are CASSSGSYNSPLHF.